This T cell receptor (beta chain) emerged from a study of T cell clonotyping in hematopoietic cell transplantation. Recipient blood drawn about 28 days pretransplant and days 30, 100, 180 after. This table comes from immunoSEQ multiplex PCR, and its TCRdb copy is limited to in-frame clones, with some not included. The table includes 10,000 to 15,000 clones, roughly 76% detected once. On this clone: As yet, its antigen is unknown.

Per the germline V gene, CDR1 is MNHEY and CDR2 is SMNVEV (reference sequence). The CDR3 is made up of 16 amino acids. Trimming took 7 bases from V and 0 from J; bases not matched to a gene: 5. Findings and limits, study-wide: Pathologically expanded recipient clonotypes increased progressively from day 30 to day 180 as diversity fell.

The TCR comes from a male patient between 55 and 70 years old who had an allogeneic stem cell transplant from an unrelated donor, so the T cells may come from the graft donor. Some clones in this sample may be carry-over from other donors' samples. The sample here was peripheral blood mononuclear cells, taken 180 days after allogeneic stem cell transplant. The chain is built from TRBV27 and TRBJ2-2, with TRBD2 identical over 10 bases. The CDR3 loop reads CASKPSGSSNTGELFF. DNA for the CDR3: TGTGCCAGCAAGCCTAGCGGGAGTTCGAACACCGGGGAGCTGTTTTTT.